The T cell receptor (beta chain) under discussion was sequenced for a study of OX40 agonist ivuxolimab in advanced cancers. Findings of the study overall: Among the lowest peripheral clonal expansion occurred in 0.1-3.0 mg/kg partial responders. Nonresponders included some who also had low normalized T-cell clonal expansion. More expanded clones were seen, on average, in CD8+ T cells than in CD4+.

On this clone: The antigen is undetermined.

This CDR3 is 14 amino acids long. CDR1 and CDR2 (germline): KGHSH, LQKENI. V was cut by 2 bases and J by 5 bases, with 9 bases left in between. Profiling relied on immunoSEQ multiplex PCR, and the TCRdb table lists in-frame clones only, not all of them. Of about 61,000 clones in the sample, approximately 82% are singletons; the top ten hold under 0.6%. The chain carries TRBV18 and TRBJ2-2; D gene unclear. The source was CD4+ or CD8+ T cells sorted from blood, collected in a trial of the OX40 agonist ivuxolimab. This sequence was found in an adult with an advanced solid tumor such as melanoma, head and neck, liver or kidney cancer. The CDR3 reads CASSPDFTTGELFF. The CDR3 nucleotides read TGTGCCAGCTCACCAGATTTCACGACCGGGGAGCTGTTTTTT.